This TCR beta chain is drawn from a study of blood T cell repertoires in COVID-19. Libraries were prepared by immunoSEQ multiplex PCR; TCRdb keeps only in-frame clonotypes and omits some of them. The table lists about 170,000 clones, around 76% of them singletons. Per the germline V gene, CDR1 is KGHSH and CDR2 is LQKENI. With 6 bases removed from V and 0 bases from J, the gap between germline ends came to 15 bases. This CDR3 comprises 16 residues. The genes are TRBV18 and TRBJ2-1, with D possibly TRBD2 on 6 matching bases. The sample consisted of peripheral blood. This TCR derives from a woman between 65 and 79 years old with acute or convalescent COVID-19. The chain's CDR3 is CASSPAGQSSYNEQFF. CDR3 coding DNA: TGTGCCAGCTCTCCGGCGGGGCAGAGCTCCTACAATGAGCAGTTCTTC.